This record covers a single TCR beta chain. In this sample, this clone turned up a few times. No cognate antigen has been identified for it. There are no base qualities to consult, and no much larger clone falls within one base. This sample is part of a study of beta chain features in type 1 diabetes (dated by TCRdb to the late 2010s). In terms of the full investigation: No differences in mean age, gender distribution, total cell number or subset yield were found between patients and healthy donors. Whereas all 30 or so donors provided naive and central memory subsets, regulatory and stem cell-like memory subsets were isolated from just 8 patients and about 8 healthy donors. A total of 100 million to 110 million sorted cells were examined across all samples, and a strong correlation was observed between cell number per subset and RNA yield. In the study, recently diagnosed type 1 diabetes patients and matched healthy donors were compared on the TCRB repertoires of their sorted circulating CD4+ T cell subsets.

From each donor, a single peripheral blood sample of approximately 120 mL on average was drawn into heparinised tubes. Naive, central memory, regulatory and stem cell-like memory CD4+ T cells were sorted on a BD FACSAria II using a panel including CD45RO, CCR7, CD25, CD127, CD95 and CD27. Every sorted population had a purity above 95%. PBMCs were isolated immediately by Lymphoprep density gradient centrifugation and stained directly without culture. Samples were stained and sorted in pairs, with one healthy donor and one patient per experiment, so that batch effects were minimized. The High Capacity cDNA Reverse Transcription Kit was used to reverse transcribe all of the isolated RNA, meaning that expressed TCRB transcripts were what got sequenced. Naive, central memory and regulatory T cell samples underwent deep immunoSEQ sequencing, averaging roughly 3.3 million total reads per sample. Sorted cells were lysed in RLT buffer and RNA was extracted with DNase-treated RNeasy Micro or Mini kits, depending on cell number. To prevent cross-contamination, every cell subset was processed on its own, while patient and healthy donor samples were processed together. The immunoSEQ multiplex PCR was used to amplify TCRB sequences from cDNA, yielding 87-bp fragments that span the CDR3 region. Sequencing of the amplicons was done on the Illumina HiSeq platform. In the source study's methods: Synthetic template baselines were used to correct PCR bias computationally, reads within Hamming distance 2 were collapsed together, and singletons that could not be merged were discarded. Reads were aligned against IMGT to assign V, D and J genes, CDR3 length and insertions or deletions at six rearrangement sites. Clonotype counts were normalized to sorted cell number within each subset before computing true diversity and Gini coefficients with the tcR R package. Repertoire sharing was quantified using the overlap coefficient calculated on TCRB nucleotide sequences. TCRdb stores this immuneACCESS table with in-frame sequences only. Part of the clones is absent; in the studies checked, under half of the shortfall reflects unresolved V genes, and no reason is known for the rest. V, J and clone size are taken as reported in that table, and D and trimming were inferred from the DNA itself. Here the sample has around 150,000 clones; 6.5% to 10% occur a single time. Jointly, the top ten make up over 0.45% of the sample.

CDR1 is given as SGHTA and CDR2 as FQGTGA, both from the germline V gene. The CDR3 goes from the cysteine to the phenylalanine over 15 residues. Just CDR3 DNA is preserved here, 45 bases in frame from base 1. Relative to germline, V is 1 base shorter and J is 4 bases shorter, with 14 bases between their ends. The research as a whole found: Type 1 diabetes patients showed a moderate but significant shortening of TCRB CDR3 length in all four CD4+ subsets. Sequencing cDNA rather than genomic DNA could over-represent highly expressing activated cells, although activation and CD3 levels did not differ between groups. Naive, central memory and regulatory TCRB repertoires appeared to be more similar among patients than among healthy donors. Because the HLA sub-analyses included only small numbers of individuals, any influence of HLA type on TCRB rearrangement was left unresolved. At VDJ recombination sites, patients with type 1 diabetes made fewer insertions and deleted more nucleotides, a pattern implying thymic rearrangement abnormalities. Shorter templates might have been favored by PCR, but patient and control samples were amplified and corrected together, so both groups would have been affected equally by any skew.

The chain employs TRBV7-3 and TRBJ2-7, with the D gene not confidently named. This clonotype originated in a woman under 30 with type 1 diabetes. Source material: central memory CD4+ T cells from blood. The CDR3 has the sequence CASSLSGGAGYEQYF. In nucleotides, the sequence is TGTGCCAGCAGCTTAAGCGGCGGAGCTGGGTACGAGCAGTACTTC.